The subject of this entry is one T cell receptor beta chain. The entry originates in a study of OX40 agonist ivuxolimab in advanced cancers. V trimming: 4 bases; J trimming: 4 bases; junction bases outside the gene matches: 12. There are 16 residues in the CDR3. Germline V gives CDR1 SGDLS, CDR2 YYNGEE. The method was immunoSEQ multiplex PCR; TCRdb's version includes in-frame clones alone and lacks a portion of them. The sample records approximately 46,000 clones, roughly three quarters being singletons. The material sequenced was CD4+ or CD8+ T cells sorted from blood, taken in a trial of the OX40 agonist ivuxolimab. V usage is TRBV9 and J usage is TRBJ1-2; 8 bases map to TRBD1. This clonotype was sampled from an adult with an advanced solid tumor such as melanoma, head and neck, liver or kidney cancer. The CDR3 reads CASSLFDRGSAYGYTF. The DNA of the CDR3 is TGTGCCAGCAGCCTTTTCGACAGGGGAAGTGCCTATGGCTACACCTTC.